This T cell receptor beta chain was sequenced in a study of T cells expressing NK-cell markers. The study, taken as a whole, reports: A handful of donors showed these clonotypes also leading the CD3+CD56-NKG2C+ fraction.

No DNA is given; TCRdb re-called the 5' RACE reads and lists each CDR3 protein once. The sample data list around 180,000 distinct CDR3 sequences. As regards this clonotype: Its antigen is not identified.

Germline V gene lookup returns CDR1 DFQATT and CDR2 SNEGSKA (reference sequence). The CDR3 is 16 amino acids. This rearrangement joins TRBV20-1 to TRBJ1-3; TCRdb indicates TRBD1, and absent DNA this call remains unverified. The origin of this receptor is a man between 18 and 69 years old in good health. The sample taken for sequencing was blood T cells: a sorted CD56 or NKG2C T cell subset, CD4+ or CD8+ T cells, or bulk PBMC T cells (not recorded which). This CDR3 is CSAREPDSHSGNTIYF.